The next 20 T cell receptor beta chains were all read from a single sample in a study of identical twins. Each CDR3 protein gets one entry after TCRdb re-called the 5' RACE reads with MiXCR. The sample gives hundreds of thousands of distinct CDR3 sequences, over 5% of which show up once; roughly 1.8% is in the top ten. The sample comprised naive T cells sorted from blood. The receptors stem from a man aged 18-30 years in good health.

The chain links TRBV4-3 to TRBJ2-2, with D hard to call. This CDR3 has 15 residues. CDR1 is LGHNA, CDR2 YSLEER, per germline. V dropped 2 bases and J dropped 5 bases, with 12 bases sitting between them. This chain's CDR3 is CASSQLRLGTGELFF. The CDR3 DNA sequence: TGCGCCAGCAGCCAACTACGCCTGGGAACCGGGGAGCTGTTTTTT.

The chain employs TRBV12-3 or TRBV12-4 and TRBJ2-1; 10 bases are a match to TRBD1. This CDR3 has 16 residues. V lost 5 bases, J lost 0 bases, and 4 bases stayed unmatched. The CDR3 region is CASSQRTGGSYNEQFF. The CDR3 nucleotides read TGTGCCAGCAGTCAAAGGACAGGGGGCTCCTACAATGAGCAGTTCTTC.

This clonotype has a count of ten or more. The gene calls are TRBV7-6 and TRBJ2-1, with D uncertain. Trimming stripped 6 bases from V and 0 bases from J, with 9 bases between. The CDR3 has 14 residues. Germline values: CDR1 SGHVS, CDR2 FNYEAQ. This CDR3 reads CASSMTPSYNEQFF. CDR3 coding DNA: TGTGCCAGCAGTATGACTCCCTCCTACAATGAGCAGTTCTTC.

This clonotype was counted only a few times. This chain joins TRBV2 and TRBJ1-1, with D possibly being TRBD1 (5 bases). Trimming took 3 bases from V and 2 from J, leaving 16 bases between them. Per germline, CDR1 SNHLY and CDR2 FYNNEI. The CDR3 runs 16 residues. The chain's CDR3 is CASSEGGVWGNTEAFF. The CDR3 DNA reads TGTGCCAGCAGTGAGGGGGGGGTATGGGGAAACACTGAAGCTTTCTTT.

This clonotype was counted many times. The gene calls are TRBV20-1 and TRBJ2-3; 7 nucleotides match TRBD1. The CDR3 spans 11 residues. CDR1 is DFQATT and CDR2 is SNEGSKA in the germline V gene (reference sequence). CDR3 coding DNA: TGCCTTTTGACAGGGTTGGATACGCAGTATTTT. It is translated as CLLTGLDTQYF.

This clonotype occurred a few times. This rearrangement joins TRBV5-1 to TRBJ2-2; D gene unclear. The CDR3 contains 15 residues. Germline-derived CDR1 and CDR2 are SGHRS and YFSETQ. Trimming left V 0 bases short and J 5 bases short, with 11 bases between. The CDR3 loop is CASSLGATTTGELFF. As DNA, the CDR3 is TGCGCCAGCAGCTTGGGGGCTACCACTACCGGGGAGCTGTTTTTT.

This clonotype was observed a few times. The chain joins TRBV2 to TRBJ1-2; TRBD1 matches 8 bases. The CDR3 has 13 amino acids. After removal of 3 bases from V and 8 bases from J, the junction contained 5 bases not matched to a gene. Germline values: CDR1 SNHLY, CDR2 FYNNEI. CDR3 sequence (DNA): TGTGCCAGCAGTGAGGTCAGGGGGCTAGGCTACACCTTC. Its protein product is CASSEVRGLGYTF.

This clonotype was seen more than once but under ten times. V and J are TRBV5-1 and TRBJ2-7, with D possibly TRBD1 on 5 matching bases. CDR1 SGHRS and CDR2 YFSETQ come from the germline V gene. The CDR3 has 15 residues. The V and J ends lost 1 base and 0 bases respectively, with 11 bases between them. In DNA form, the CDR3 reads TGCGCCAGCAGCTTGCGAACAGGTTCCTCCTACGAGCAGTACTTC. This codes for CASSLRTGSSYEQYF.

This clonotype was seen ten or more times. This chain joins TRBV11-2 and TRBJ2-1; D is perhaps TRBD1 or TRBD2 (6 bases each). Germline lookup yields CDR1 SGHAT and CDR2 FQNNGV. The CDR3 spans 17 residues. Trimming shortened V by 5 bases and J by 2 bases, and 19 bases separated the two germline ends. The DNA for the CDR3 is TGTGCCAGCAGCCTAGGGGGGTTACGGGAGCCCTACAATGAGCAGTTCTTC. This sequence encodes CASSLGGLREPYNEQFF.

The chain joins TRBV4-1 to TRBJ1-1; 7 nucleotides line up with TRBD1. The V gene end was trimmed by 6 bases and the J gene end by 1 base; junction bases not matched to a gene: 5. Germline V CDR1 and CDR2: MGHRA, YSYEKL. The length of the CDR3 is 14 residues. The CDR3 DNA reads as TGCGCCAGCAGGCAGACAGGGCAGAACACTGAAGCTTTCTTT. It encodes CASRQTGQNTEAFF.

This clonotype has a count of ten or more. One end of the junction fails to match germline, which may point to a read error. CDR3 protein: CASREETQYF. CDR3 DNA sequence: TGCGCCAGCAGAGAAGAGACCCAGTACTTC. The chain has TRBV2 and TRBJ2-5; D is ambiguous. Per the germline V gene, CDR1 is SNHLY and CDR2 is FYNNEI. This CDR3 region has 10 residues.

This clonotype was detected a few times. J is TRBJ1-6 and V is TRBV10-3, with 10 bases aligning to TRBD1. The CDR3 spans 14 residues. Germline V gene data show CDR1 as ENHRY and CDR2 as SYGVKD. The J segment lost 7 bases and the V segment lost 10 bases, leaving 7 bases of the junction unmatched. The CDR3 spells CATQPGQGNSPLHF. Written as DNA, the CDR3 is TGTGCCACACAGCCGGGACAGGGGAATTCACCCCTCCACTTT.

The chain combines TRBV4-1 with TRBJ2-7, with 11 bases identical to TRBD2. This CDR3 has 16 residues. Germline CDR1 is MGHRA and CDR2 is YSYEKL. The junction had 1 base not matched to a gene; V was cut back by 0 bases and J by 0 bases. The CDR3 reads CASSQDGLAGSYEQYV. The CDR3 DNA reads TGCGCCAGCAGCCAAGACGGACTAGCGGGCTCCTACGAGCAGTACGTC.

This clonotype was seen at least ten times. The chain links TRBV6-1 to TRBJ1-5, with 7 bases fitting TRBD1. The V segment lost 6 bases and the J segment 9 bases; nucleotides outside the gene matches: 8. This CDR3 has 13 residues. The V gene's germline CDR1 is MNHNS and CDR2 SASEGT. The CDR3 nucleotides read TGTGCCAGCAGCCTGACAGGGTGGCGGCCCCAGCATTTT. Its protein product is CASSLTGWRPQHF.

V is TRBV12-3 or TRBV12-4 and J is TRBJ1-2, with D maybe TRBD1 (5 bases). V shed 3 bases and J shed 4 bases, with 15 bases lying between them. The CDR3 is 15 residues long. CDR3 protein: CASSFSETQVYGYTF. The CDR3 nucleotides read TGTGCCAGCAGTTTTTCCGAGACACAGGTCTATGGCTACACCTTC.

The table lists this clonotype with a few counts. The CDR3 region has the DNA TGCGCCAGCAGCCACCCCGTCCGCGGGGAGCTGTTTTTT. The encoded protein is CASSHPVRGELFF. V usage is TRBV4-1 and J usage is TRBJ2-2, with D uncertain. The CDR3 loop spans 13 amino acids. Trimming took off 3 bases at V and 7 bases at J, with 9 bases between the two ends. Germline CDR1 is MGHRA and CDR2 is YSYEKL.

This clonotype was seen at least ten times. The chain carries TRBV6-6 and TRBJ2-7; D might be TRBD2 (6 bases). This CDR3 has 12 amino acids. Deletions cut 5 bases from V and 4 bases from J, with 9 bases between. Germline V gives CDR1 MNHNY, CDR2 SVGAGI (reference sequence). The CDR3 region has the DNA TGTGCCAGCAGTACCGGGGGTTACGAGCAGTACGTC. Its protein product is CASSTGGYEQYV.

This clonotype was counted between two and nine times. The chain combines TRBV10-3 with TRBJ2-1, with 12 bases that match TRBD2. CDR1 is ENHRY, CDR2 SYGVKD, per germline. This CDR3 has 18 amino acids. Trimming removed 3 bases from V and 0 bases from J; junction bases left unmatched: 6. The CDR3 DNA reads as TGTGCCATCAGTGATGCCGGACTAGCGGGATCCTCCTACAATGAGCAGTTCTTC. As protein: CAISDAGLAGSSYNEQFF.

V usage is TRBV15 and J usage is TRBJ2-4, with D unresolved. This CDR3 is built from 15 residues. Germline V gene lookup returns CDR1 LNHNV and CDR2 YYDKDF (reference sequence). Trimming took 3 bases from V and 0 from J, leaving 9 bases between them. The CDR3 protein is CATSSPNLAKNIQYF. In DNA form, the CDR3 reads TGTGCCACCAGCAGCCCGAATTTAGCCAAAAACATTCAGTACTTC. Full variable domain (remainder filled in from reference TRBV15 and TRBJ2-4): DAMVIQNPRYQVTQFGKPVTLSCSQTLNHNVMYWYQQKSSQAPKLLFHYYDKDFNNEADTPDNFQSRRPNTSFCFLDIRSPGLGDTAMYLCATSSPNLAKNIQYFGAGTRLSVL.

The genes are TRBV11-1 and TRBJ2-7; D possibly uses TRBD1 or TRBD2 (7 bases each). From germline, CDR1 is SGHAT and CDR2 FQDESV (reference sequence). Between the trimmed V and J ends, which lost 4 bases and 3 bases, there was a span of 13 bases. This CDR3 is 14 amino acids long. The CDR3 here is CASSWGGQYYEQYV. The DNA for the CDR3 is TGTGCCAGCAGCTGGGGGGGACAGTACTACGAGCAGTACGTC.